These 28 T cell receptor beta chains originate from one sample sequenced in a study of blood T cells in healthy people across ages. Sample-barcoded 5' priming and a J-beta primer mix drove a second PCR of roughly 6 to 12 cycles. One entry per CDR3 protein results from TCRdb running MiXCR on the 5' RACE reads. The sample has hundreds of thousands of distinct CDR3 sequences, around two fifths seen once. Material: blood. Receptors were obtained from a man in his 60s in good health.

The chain joins TRBV5-1 to TRBJ1-1; D is perhaps TRBD1 (5 bases). Germline CDR1 and CDR2: SGHRS and YFSETQ. The CDR3 covers 15 residues. The V end lost 0 bases, the J end lost 6 bases, and 15 bases lay between the germline ends. The CDR3 nucleotides are TGCGCCAGCAGCTTGGCCGGAGGGGTTCAGTCTGAAGCTTTCTTT. It specifies CASSLAGGVQSEAFF. The entire variable domain, with the rest obtained from reference TRBV5-1 and TRBJ1-1, is as follows: KAGVTQTPRYLIKTRGQQVTLSCSPISGHRSVSWYQQTPGQGLQFLFEYFSETQRNKGNFPGRFSGRQFSNSRSEMNVSTLELGDSALYLCASSLAGGVQSEAFFGQGTRLTVV.

The gene calls are TRBV6-1 and TRBJ2-7, with D unclear. The J call is doubtful: the DNA matches TRBJ2-5 better. From germline, CDR1 is MNHNS and CDR2 SASEGT. The CDR3 spans 14 residues. CDR3 region: CASSETKLQETQYF. The CDR3 coding sequence is TGTGCCAGCAGTGAAACAAAACTTCAAGAGACCCAGTACTTC.

This chain joins TRBV21-1 and TRBJ2-7; TRBD2, the table's D call, was not compared with the DNA. The J call is doubtful: the DNA matches TRBJ2-5 better. TRBV21-1 is a pseudogene segment. The CDR3 covers 18 residues. This CDR3 is CASSSREDPRGYRETQYF. In DNA form, the CDR3 reads TGTGCCAGCAGCTCCCGTGAGGACCCCAGGGGCTATCGAGAGACCCAGTACTTC.

This clonotype has just a few counts. The chain is built from TRBV2 and TRBJ2-3, with 14 nucleotides matching TRBD2. CDR1 is SNHLY, CDR2 FYNNEI, per germline. V lost 5 bases, J lost 6 bases, and 10 bases stayed unmatched. The CDR3 is made up of 17 amino acids. CDR3 protein: CASSYPTSGGALDTQYF. In nucleotides, the CDR3 is TGTGCCAGCAGTTACCCGACTAGCGGGGGGGCCTTGGATACGCAGTATTTT.

This clonotype was recorded a few times. This chain connects TRBV20-1 to TRBJ1-2, with 7 bases that match TRBD1. This CDR3 has 11 amino acids. CDR1 is DFQATT and CDR2 is SNEGSKA in the germline V gene (reference sequence). V dropped 5 bases and J dropped 8; count of bases not matched to a gene: 5. The CDR3 is CSASTGQGYTF. CDR3 in DNA: TGCAGTGCTTCGACAGGGCAGGGCTACACCTTC.

V is TRBV6-6 and J is TRBJ1-4; 7 nucleotides agree with TRBD1. Germline V gene lookup returns CDR1 MNHNY and CDR2 SVGAGI (reference sequence). Trimming removed 10 bases from V and 5 bases from J; junction bases left unmatched: 10. The CDR3 spans 14 residues. CDR3 coding DNA: TGTGCCACCACGGTGGGCAGGGGGAATGAAAAACTGTTTTTT. It encodes CATTVGRGNEKLFF.

This clonotype showed up just a few times. V gene TRBV7-2 combines with J gene TRBJ1-1; D is perhaps TRBD1 (5 bases). Germline CDR1 is SGHTA and CDR2 is FQGNSA. The CDR3 totals 16 residues. The V gene lost 4 bases and the J gene lost 3 bases, with 18 bases spanning the gap. The CDR3 region is CASSSQGRGGYTEAFF. CDR3 coding DNA: TGTGCCAGCAGCTCCCAGGGAAGGGGCGGGTACACTGAAGCTTTCTTT.

This clonotype has only a few counts. This chain joins TRBV29-1 and TRBJ1-1; D may be TRBD1 (6 bases). Germline V gene sequence: CDR1 SQVTM, CDR2 ANQGSEA. The CDR3 covers 12 residues. Trimming cost V 4 bases and J 3 bases, with 9 bases left between them. The CDR3 DNA reads TGCAGCGTTGTTTGGGGGCACACTGAAGCTTTCTTT. It codes for CSVVWGHTEAFF. Full variable domain (remainder filled in from reference TRBV29-1 and TRBJ1-1): SAVISQKPSRDICQRGTSLTIQCQVDSQVTMMFWYRQQPGQSLTLIATANQGSEATYESGFVIDKFPISRPNLTFSTLTVSNMSPEDSSIYLCSVVWGHTEAFFGQGTRLTVV.

This sequence joins TRBV18 and TRBJ1-4; D remains ambiguous. Germline V gives CDR1 KGHSH, CDR2 LQKENI. The CDR3 consists of 14 residues. Deletions cut 3 bases from V and 6 bases from J, with 11 bases between. In DNA, the CDR3 is TGTGCCAGCTCACCGGGCCGCCAGGATGAAAAACTGTTTTTT. It translates to CASSPGRQDEKLFF.

V gene TRBV9 combines with J gene TRBJ2-6; D possibly corresponds to TRBD1 (6 bases). This CDR3 region has 17 residues. CDR1 SGDLS and CDR2 YYNGEE come from the germline V gene. The ends were cut back, 0 bases at V and 2 bases at J, with 12 bases in the middle. CDR3 sequence reads: CASSVGQDSPGANVLTF. The CDR3 DNA sequence: TGTGCCAGCAGCGTAGGACAGGACTCGCCTGGGGCCAACGTCCTGACTTTC.

The chain is built from TRBV12-3 or TRBV12-4 and TRBJ2-7; a weak D match, TRBD1 (5 bases). The ends were cut back, 6 bases at V and 7 bases at J, with 16 bases in the middle. This CDR3 is 13 amino acids long. CDR3 coding DNA: TGTGCCAGCAGGCAGGGTGTGGGGTTGGAGCAGTACTTC. Protein: CASRQGVGLEQYF.

This chain links TRBV7-2 with TRBJ1-6, with TRBD1 matching 8 bases. CDR1 and CDR2 (germline): SGHTA, FQGNSA. This CDR3 is built from 14 residues. The V gene end was trimmed by 5 bases and the J gene end by 9 bases; junction bases not matched to a gene: 6. CDR3 sequence (DNA): TGTGCCAGCAGCCGGGACAGGAACGGTTCACCCCTCCACTTT. Translation: CASSRDRNGSPLHF.

This chain connects TRBV20-1 to TRBJ1-2, with 8 bases fitting TRBD1. This CDR3 comprises 15 residues. The V gene end was trimmed by 5 bases and the J gene end by 2 bases; junction bases not matched to a gene: 10. Germline CDR1 DFQATT, CDR2 SNEGSKA (reference sequence). The CDR3 nucleotides are TGCAGTGCTCCCCCCGGACAGGGATTCAACTATGGCTACACCTTC. Protein product: CSAPPGQGFNYGYTF.

The chain has TRBV6-2 or TRBV6-3 and TRBJ2-7, with 7 bases identical to TRBD1. The CDR3 extends over 15 amino acids. The J segment lost 3 bases and the V segment lost 0 bases, leaving 5 bases of the junction unmatched. Per the germline V gene, CDR1 is MNHEY and CDR2 is SVGEGT. CDR3 protein: CASSYSTGVVYEQYF. The DNA of the CDR3 is TGTGCCAGCAGTTACTCTACAGGGGTCGTCTACGAGCAGTACTTC.

The chain carries TRBV6-1 and TRBJ2-7; no clear D gene. The V and J ends lost 6 bases and 2 bases respectively, with 11 bases between them. This CDR3 is 13 amino acids long. CDR1 and CDR2 from the germline V gene are MNHNS and SASEGT. Here the CDR3 reads CASRGTDAYEQYF. The CDR3 coding sequence is TGTGCCAGCAGGGGCACTGATGCCTACGAGCAGTACTTC.

V and J are TRBV7-2 and TRBJ2-4, with TRBD1 matching 7 bases. The CDR3 runs 13 residues. The germline CDR1 and CDR2 sequences are SGHTA and FQGNSA. J was trimmed by 13 bases and V by 5 bases; bases with no gene match: 11. The CDR3 here is CASSLQIWGQQYF. The CDR3 bases are TGTGCCAGCAGCCTCCAAATTTGGGGACAGCAGTACTTC.

V and J are TRBV7-3 and TRBJ2-1, with no clear D. V dropped 3 bases and J dropped 9 bases, with 18 bases sitting between them. The germline gives CDR1 SGHTA, CDR2 FQGTGA. This CDR3 has 15 residues. Here the CDR3 DNA reads TGTGCCAGCAGCTTGGGCTCGACCGCCAGTAGTGAGCAGTTCTTC. Amino acid sequence: CASSLGSTASSEQFF.

V gene TRBV28 combines with J gene TRBJ2-5, with D possibly being TRBD2 (5 bases). In germline, CDR1 is MDHEN, CDR2 SYDVKM. V shed 6 bases and J shed 1 base, with 18 bases lying between them. The CDR3 is 16 residues long. This CDR3 reads CASSVAGRGFQETQYF. The CDR3 nucleotides read TGTGCCAGCAGCGTCGCCGGACGGGGTTTCCAAGAGACCCAGTACTTC.

There are a few counts of this clonotype. The chain combines TRBV4-3 with TRBJ2-3; 13 bases align to TRBD2. Germline lookup yields CDR1 LGHNA and CDR2 YSLEER. V was clipped by 3 bases and J by 7 bases; unmatched bases: 4. The length of the CDR3 is 15 residues. This CDR3 is CASSHTSGGEYTQYF. DNA of the CDR3: TGCGCCAGCAGCCACACTAGCGGGGGGGAATATACGCAGTATTTT.

This chain uses TRBV7-2 with TRBJ2-5; 8 bases match TRBD2. This CDR3 contains 15 residues. V lost 3 bases and J lost 5; bases outside the gene matches: 8. Germline V gene data show CDR1 as SGHTA and CDR2 as FQGNSA. The CDR3 loop reads CASSFQLAEGETQYF. CDR3 bases: TGTGCCAGCAGCTTTCAACTAGCGGAAGGGGAGACCCAGTACTTC.

The chain joins TRBV20-1 to TRBJ2-7, with D perhaps assigned TRBD1 or TRBD2 (6 bases each). Trimming left V 3 bases short and J 5 bases short, with 14 bases between. Germline loops: CDR1 DFQATT, CDR2 SNEGSKA (reference sequence). The CDR3 has 13 amino acids. CDR3 bases: TGCAGTGCTAGGGAGGGGGTTTCGGACGAGCAGTACTTC. Its protein is CSAREGVSDEQYF.

This sequence joins TRBV5-4 and TRBJ2-5; 7 bases match TRBD1. The CDR3 covers 14 residues. Losses at the gene ends were 2 bases for V and 11 bases for J; bases not matched to a gene: 12. The V gene's germline CDR1 is SGHNT and CDR2 YYREEE (reference sequence). CDR3 loop: CASSLREPTGEQYF. DNA for the CDR3: TGTGCCAGCAGCTTACGAGAACCCACAGGGGAGCAGTACTTC.

This clonotype turned up a few times. This rearrangement joins TRBV3-1 to TRBJ2-1; D not certain. This CDR3 contains 15 residues. Germline V gene data show CDR1 as LGHDT and CDR2 as YNNKEL (reference sequence). V lost 4 bases, J lost 0 bases, and 10 bases lay in between. The CDR3: CASSPLPSSYNEQFF. For the CDR3, the DNA is TGTGCCAGCAGCCCCTTACCCAGCTCCTACAATGAGCAGTTCTTC.

This clonotype appeared a single time. V and J are TRBV7-3 and TRBJ2-3; no firm D call. CDR1 is SGHTA and CDR2 is FQGTGA in the germline V gene. Trimming removed 0 bases at V and 5 bases at J, with 9 bases between. The CDR3 length is 14 residues. CDR3 coding DNA: TGTGCCAGCAGCTTAACCCCCAGGAGAGATACGCAGTATTTT. This codes for CASSLTPRRDTQYF.

This chain uses TRBV15 with TRBJ2-1, with TRBD2 identical over 12 bases. Unmatched junction bases numbered 9, after V lost 5 bases and J lost 7 bases. There are 16 residues in the CDR3. CDR1 and CDR2 (germline): LNHNV, YYDKDF (reference sequence). CDR3: CATSARGLAGLNEQFF. CDR3 nucleotides: TGTGCCACCAGCGCTCGAGGACTAGCGGGACTGAATGAGCAGTTCTTC.

The chain uses TRBV7-2 and TRBJ2-2; 11 nucleotides match TRBD2. Per germline, CDR1 SGHTA and CDR2 FQGNSA. J was trimmed by 4 bases and V by 0 bases; bases with no gene match: 4. The CDR3 consists of 17 residues. Here the CDR3 reads CASSLAALAGGTGELFF. In nucleotides, the CDR3 is TGTGCCAGCAGCTTAGCGGCCCTAGCGGGGGGCACCGGGGAGCTGTTTTTT.

CDR3 sequence reads: CASQGTAFVSGANVLTF. The CDR3 DNA is TGTGCCAGCCAAGGGACCGCGTTCGTTTCTGGGGCCAACGTCCTGACTTTC. The chain has TRBV2 and TRBJ2-6; possibly TRBD1 or TRBD2 for D (5 bases each). Trimming left V 8 bases short and J 1 base short, with 18 bases between. The CDR3 runs 17 residues. Germline CDR1 and CDR2: SNHLY and FYNNEI.

This clonotype came up many times. The V call is TRBV12-3 or TRBV12-4, the J call TRBJ2-1; tentative D call: TRBD2 (5 bases). The CDR3 contains 16 residues. V gave up 2 bases and J gave up 2 bases, with 13 bases separating them. The CDR3 is CASSLSAAGPYNEQFF. CDR3 coding DNA: TGTGCCAGCAGTTTAAGCGCGGCGGGCCCCTACAATGAGCAGTTCTTC.